This T cell receptor (beta chain) emerged from a study of cytomegalovirus exposure and HLA in healthy donors (dated by TCRdb to about 2017). Turning to the overall study: In an earlier analysis of approximately 500 of the donors, about 260 Gb of sequence data and 100 million or so unique TCR beta sequences from 150 million to 200 million T cells were reported. The study combined high-throughput TCR immunosequencing, statistical association of individual TCRs with disease status, and machine learning to predict cytomegalovirus infection status. Every repertoire in the discovery cohort had been generated on one and the same sequencing platform. Alongside the repertoire data, information on donor age, sex, ethnicity and CMV serostatus was compiled. The study used immunosequencing to profile the T cell repertoires of 600 to 850 subjects and linked those repertoires to cytomegalovirus serostatus. In an earlier analysis of a few hundred of the donors, high-throughput TCR beta sequencing was used to judge whether each TCR beta V gene segment behaved as functional or pseudogenic. Among over 350 genotyped donors of the cohort, an average of about 240,000 unique TCR beta nucleotide sequences were sequenced per donor, roughly 20% of them non-productive. HLA typing covered class I and class II loci at four-digit resolution. The study aimed to test whether cataloging public T cell receptors could reveal signatures of past pathogen exposure. Typing coverage varied by locus: roughly 629-640 donors for A, B, C, DRB1 and DQB1; some 520 for DQA1; 600 to 610 for DPA1; around 490 for DPB1. Rather than drawing on any new phenotypic data, the later analysis identified candidate immune exposures from TCR beta sequences and the way those sequences occurred across donors. About 330 gigabases of sequencing data and 70 million to 95 million unique TCR sequences made up an early release that covered 640 HLA-typed donors. In addition to the first cohort of 650 to 750 subjects, a separate validation cohort of some 120 different subjects was used. The genetic ancestry cluster associated with self-reported Caucasian donors included 80% to 90% of the roughly 400 genotyped donors. Because of strong linkage in the cohort, five DR-DQ haplotypes were treated as single units for association and clustering. To study patterns of TCR occurrence, a later analysis re-analyzed previously published TCR beta repertoires from 500 to 850 donors and added high-resolution HLA genotyping. In a later genetic analysis, genome-wide SNP genotypes for about 55% of the roughly 670 donors were used, and that subset was treated as a discovery cohort.

The cohort consisted of 650 to 700 healthy bone marrow donors. Cohort members were all nominally healthy when sampled, although unrecorded immune exposures were likely present. The donor tested CMV seropositive and was one of the 289 seropositive cohort members. Each donor provided a peripheral blood sample, and peripheral blood mononuclear cells were used for TCR beta sequencing. Genomic DNA was extracted from the blood cell samples with the Qiagen DNeasy Blood Extraction Kit. General study outcomes and caveats: Across donors, most TCR sequences were observed very rarely, whereas some public TCRs were present in many individuals. Compared with the 666-donor mean, donors in an Asian-associated ancestry cluster had fewer N-insertions in productive TCRs, according to a later genetic analysis. Correlated functional status among segregating V segments might reflect linkage disequilibrium, but an unknown experimental factor could not be ruled out. The authors suggested that the approach could potentially be generalized to other disease states and immunological phenotypes. In a later analysis, TCR association rates were found to vary across HLA loci, with the most associated TCRs seen for DRB1 alleles and the fewest for HLA-C alleles. Broadly in line with IMGT annotations, most TCR beta V segments showed up in productive rearrangements about 87% or about 30% of the time in an earlier analysis of approximately 600 of the donors. Assigning TCR associations to individual alleles was difficult when HLA alleles, especially DR and DQ, strongly co-occurred. A further reported finding was that TCR beta sequences accurately predicted the HLA-A and HLA-B alleles for most subjects in the first cohort. The study gave a list of over 150 TCR beta chains associated with cytomegalovirus. An association between a missense DCLRE1C variant and V-gene and J-gene trimming of TCR beta chains was found in a later genetic analysis and replicated in an independent cohort. Only TCR beta chains were sequenced in this cohort, and the absence of alpha or paired-chain data limited detectable features. Because HLA typing was unavailable for some donors at each locus, only the typed subset was used in association tests. Immune exposure information for the cohort was limited to CMV serostatus. Because counts were too low, around 17 rarely observed V segments, including chromosome 9 orphons, were left out of the earlier analysis of some 600 of the donors. Presence/absence analyses assumed roughly uniform sequencing depth across donors, an assumption that may not hold. In vitro tests confirmed that a few of the cytomegalovirus-associated TCR beta chains recognize cytomegalovirus antigens. In both the original and validation cohorts, the classifier was reported to diagnose cytomegalovirus status with high specificity and sensitivity. According to a later analysis, most CMV-associated TCR beta chains appeared to be HLA-restricted, and the HLA associations seemed to be driven largely by CMV exposure. Compared with equally common non-associated chains, HLA-associated TCR beta chains in a later analysis were more clonally expanded and had lower generation probabilities. Because the 87-base-pair reads could not distinguish some IMGT-functional V segments, including TRBV6-2 and TRBV6-3, those segments were excluded. A cluster of highly shared sequence variants was judged likely to represent a technical artifact of the sequencing pipeline. In a later analysis, about 16,000 TCR beta sequences were associated with specific HLA alleles at a false discovery rate of 0.05. Several of the top co-occurrence clusters appeared to be linked to parvovirus B19, influenza, CMV and Epstein-Barr virus, according to a later analysis.

This clone has more than one count but fewer than ten. No cognate antigen has been identified for it. Within one base of it there is no much larger clone, and no base qualities were kept. The method behind the library was the immunoSEQ multiplex PCR assay. For the multiplex PCR, a mixture combining 60 forward primers for TCR Vbeta segments and 13 reverse primers for TCR Jbeta segments was used. Amplification of the CDR3 region of rearranged TCR beta genes was performed with a multiplex PCR assay on genomic DNA. On the Illumina HiSeq System, the amplified TCR beta libraries were sequenced as 87-base-pair reads. As for the authors' bioinformatics: In a later analysis, tens of millions of unique TCR beta chains were counted across the approximately 620 repertoires, and roughly 10 million of these chains were shared by at least two donors. Raw reads were error-corrected and collapsed into unique sequences with a nearest-neighbor algorithm that merged closely related sequences to remove PCR and sequencing errors. CDR3 sequences were aligned to IMGT reference sequences to assign V, D and J gene segments. Each retained sequence needed at least a six-nucleotide match to both a V gene segment and a J gene segment. A rearrangement was called productive if the CDR3 had no stop codons and remained in frame with V and J, and every other rearrangement was called non-productive. Following IMGT convention, CDR3 was defined as the stretch from the second conserved V-encoded cysteine up to the conserved J-encoded phenylalanine. In an earlier analysis of some 550 of the donors, sequences lacking an unambiguous match to a single V gene segment were excluded. An earlier analysis of roughly 590 of the donors called V segments functional above 56.7% productive rearrangements and segregating when the between-donor standard deviation exceeded 5%. To diagnose cytomegalovirus status from the catalog of TCR beta chain sequences, a statistical classification framework was built. In a later analysis, TCR nucleotide sequences were compared against IMGT/GENE-DB human TR gene sequences so that V and J genes could be assigned. Using the TCRdist pipeline, a later analysis assigned CDR3 sequences along with most-parsimonious VDJ recombination scenarios. A later analysis defined each TCR beta chain by its CDR3 amino acid sequence plus V-gene family, and excluded reads lacking a unique V-gene family. To address suspected cross-contamination and a sequencing artifact, a later analysis removed approximately 590 highly shared, low-generation-probability nucleotide sequences. In a later analysis, a clonal expansion index for each public chain was calculated from normalized within-repertoire ranks of inferred template counts. In a later analysis, generation probabilities were computed using a VDJ recombination model fitted to out-of-frame rearrangements, and the results were checked against IGoR. A later analysis scored TCR-TCR, TCR-HLA and TCR-CMV co-occurrence with hypergeometric tests, applying a repertoire-size bias correction to TCR pairs. To estimate false discovery rates, a later analysis permuted the HLA or CMV assignments 20 times. In a later analysis, co-occurring TCRs were grouped using DBSCAN, and TCRdist sequence similarity was added for clustering within HLA-allele-positive subsets. Co-occurrence clustering excluded repertoires with fewer than 30,000 or more than 120,000 public chains, plus five with anomalous nucleotide sharing. The clones in this table, taken by TCRdb from immuneACCESS, are in-frame only. Not every clone is retained; where verified, under half of the shortfall comes from an unresolved V gene, and the cause of the rest is unknown. V and J calls plus clone size are reproduced from that table; the DNA served to infer D and trimming. This sample is represented by more than 90,000 clones; about four fifths of them were singletons. Around 5% of the sample goes to the ten largest clones.

The junction shows trimming of 5 bases on V and 5 bases on J, plus 10 bases between the germline ends. Looking up the germline V gene yields CDR1 MRHNA and CDR2 SNTAGT. The CDR3 goes from the cysteine to the phenylalanine over 14 residues. Only the CDR3 DNA stays, 42 bases, in frame from base 1. The sequenced material came from PBMCs. The receptor was isolated from a man aged 25 to 45 in good health and CMV-seropositive. This chain is built from TRBV6-4 and TRBJ1-6, and the D gene may be TRBD1, 5 bases matching. In nucleotide form, the sequence is TGTGCCAGCAGTCTCCAACAGGATAATTCACCCCTCCACTTT. This encodes CASSLQQDNSPLHF.